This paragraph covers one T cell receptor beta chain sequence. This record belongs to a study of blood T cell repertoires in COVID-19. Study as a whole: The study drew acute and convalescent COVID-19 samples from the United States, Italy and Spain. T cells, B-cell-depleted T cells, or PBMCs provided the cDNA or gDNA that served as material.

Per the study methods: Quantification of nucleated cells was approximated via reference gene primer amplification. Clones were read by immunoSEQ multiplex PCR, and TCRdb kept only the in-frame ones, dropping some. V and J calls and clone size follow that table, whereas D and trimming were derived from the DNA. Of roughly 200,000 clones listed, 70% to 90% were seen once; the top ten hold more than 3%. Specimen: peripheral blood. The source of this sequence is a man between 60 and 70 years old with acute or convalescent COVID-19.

The CDR3 sequence: CASSLLAGALYEQYF. The DNA for the CDR3 is TGTGCCAGCAGCTTACTAGCGGGAGCTCTCTACGAGCAGTACTTC. The V call is TRBV11-1, the J call TRBJ2-7; 10 bases map to TRBD2. This CDR3 is 15 amino acids long. Germline CDR1 reads SGHAT; CDR2 reads FQDESV (reference sequence). V lost 2 bases to trimming and J lost 3 bases; unmatched junction nucleotides: 4.